Sequencing of this T cell receptor beta chain was carried out in a study of T-cell memory formation after mild COVID-19. Study information: For the most part, TCR clusters were specific to one donor.

TCRdb redid the calling of the 5' RACE reads with MiXCR, one entry per CDR3 protein. The sample has about 260,000 distinct CDR3 sequences; roughly 17% are singletons. The table lists this clonotype with many counts. Its cognate antigen is unknown. CDR1 and CDR2 from the germline V gene are SEHNR and FQNEAQ (reference sequence). V lost 5 bases to trimming and J lost 7 bases, with 6 bases between them. This CDR3 is built from 11 residues. Overall study findings and caveats: From day 15 to 85, contracting clones were balanced between CD4 and CD8, whereas later expanders leaned toward CD4+. Cross-reactive memory appears to have joined, as suggested by some responding clones showing up in pre-infection memory.

Sequenced input: PBMCs or a T cell subset sorted from them (not recorded which). This TCR was recovered from a man younger than 35 who had mild COVID-19 (a few samples of this study predate the infection). Cell type and time point are not known. This rearrangement joins TRBV7-9 to TRBJ2-1, with no clear D. The CDR3 loop is CASSPQNEQFF. DNA of the CDR3: TGTGCCAGCAGCCCCCAGAATGAGCAGTTCTTC.